The 16 T cell receptor beta chains given below trace back to one sample, sequenced in a study of blood T cell repertoires in COVID-19. Only in-frame clones appear in the TCRdb table, and some are missing; sequencing was by immunoSEQ multiplex PCR. The sample lists about 140,000 clones; about 83% were seen once. The source material was peripheral blood. These receptors were collected from a man aged 25 to 40 with COVID-19, enrolled during active disease.

The V call is TRBV7-2, the J call TRBJ2-2; TRBD2 might be the D (5 bases). V was pared by 3 bases and J by 4 bases, with 18 bases between. There are 17 residues in the CDR3. The germline V gene encodes CDR1 SGHTA and CDR2 FQGNSA. This chain's CDR3 is CASSFGLAPRGTGELFF. The CDR3 bases are TGTGCCAGCAGCTTTGGGCTTGCCCCCCGGGGCACCGGGGAGCTGTTTTTT. Based on the CDR3 plus reference TRBV7-2 and TRBJ2-2, the full variable domain is GAGVSQSPSNKVTEKGKDVELRCDPISGHTALYWYRQSLGQGLEFLIYFQGNSAPDKSGLPSDRFSAERTGGSVSTLTIQRTQQEDSAVYLCASSFGLAPRGTGELFFGEGSRLTVL.

This chain uses TRBV11-3 with TRBJ2-1, with 9 bases fitting TRBD2. The CDR3 spans 15 residues. V shed 5 bases, J shed 2 bases, and the junction held 4 bases outside the gene matches. CDR1 SGHNT and CDR2 YENEEA come from the germline V gene. Here the CDR3 reads CASSQLAGTYNEQFF. The CDR3 nucleotides read TGTGCCAGCAGCCAACTAGCGGGCACCTACAATGAGCAGTTCTTC.

The chain has TRBV7-2 and TRBJ2-7, with TRBD2 matching over 7 bases. V lost 1 base, J lost 6 bases, and 18 bases stayed unmatched. CDR3 length: 18 residues. The germline V gene encodes CDR1 SGHTA and CDR2 FQGNSA. In DNA form, the CDR3 reads TGTGCCAGCAGCTTAGTTGGGGGAGGGGCGGGCATTAGGTCCGAGCAGTACTTC. This codes for CASSLVGGGAGIRSEQYF.

V is TRBV2 and J is TRBJ1-5, with no clear D. Germline V gene sequence: CDR1 SNHLY, CDR2 FYNNEI. The ends were cut back, 0 bases at V and 3 bases at J, with 15 bases in the middle. The CDR3 spans 17 residues. The CDR3 protein is CASSEALRGKVNQPQHF. The DNA for the CDR3 is TGTGCCAGCAGTGAAGCGCTTCGGGGAAAGGTCAATCAGCCCCAGCATTTT. Based on the CDR3 plus reference TRBV2 and TRBJ1-5, the full variable domain is EPEVTQTPSHQVTQMGQEVILRCVPISNHLYFYWYRQILGQKVEFLVSFYNNEISEKSEIFDDQFSVERPDGSNFTLKIRSTKLEDSAMYFCASSEALRGKVNQPQHFGDGTRLSIL.

The rearrangement uses TRBV18 and TRBJ1-2; D remains unclear. The V and J ends lost 3 bases and 3 bases respectively, with 11 bases between them. The CDR3 consists of 14 residues. Germline V gene lookup returns CDR1 KGHSH and CDR2 LQKENI. The chain's CDR3 is CASSPTPSDYGYTF. The CDR3 DNA sequence: TGTGCCAGCTCACCGACACCTTCTGACTATGGCTACACCTTC.

The rearrangement links TRBV28 to TRBJ1-2; D possibly corresponds to TRBD1 (6 bases). The length of the CDR3 is 14 residues. Trimming took 6 bases from V and 0 from J, leaving 11 bases between them. Per the germline V gene, CDR1 is MDHEN and CDR2 is SYDVKM. CDR3 nucleotide sequence: TGTGCCAGCAGGACAGGCCCTTCTAACTATGGCTACACCTTC. It yields the protein CASRTGPSNYGYTF.

This chain uses TRBV27 with TRBJ2-5, with D possibly TRBD1 on 6 matching bases. Between the trimmed V and J ends, which lost 0 bases and 2 bases, there was a span of 10 bases. This CDR3 region has 15 residues. Germline CDR1 and CDR2: MNHEY and SMNVEV (reference sequence). The CDR3 nucleotides are TGTGCCAGCAGTTTATCCCGCGGACAGCAAGAGACCCAGTACTTC. Protein: CASSLSRGQQETQYF.

The V call is TRBV5-1, the J call TRBJ1-2; the D gene is possibly TRBD1 (5 bases). V lost 4 bases to trimming and J lost 2 bases, with 21 bases between them. The CDR3 has 17 amino acids. The germline V gene encodes CDR1 SGHRS and CDR2 YFSETQ. The CDR3 region is CASSLLDPDSRNYGYTF. CDR3 nucleotides: TGCGCCAGCAGCCTTCTTGATCCCGACAGCAGAAACTATGGCTACACCTTC.

The V call is TRBV6-5, the J call TRBJ1-2; 8 nucleotides align to TRBD1. J lost 8 bases, V lost 6 bases, and 8 bases had no gene match. Germline V gene lookup returns CDR1 MNHEY and CDR2 SVGAGI. The length of the CDR3 is 13 residues. The CDR3 region is CASRTGQARGYTF. The CDR3 DNA is TGTGCCAGCAGAACGGGACAGGCCCGAGGCTACACCTTC.

CDR3 sequence reads: CASSPRASGRNEQFF. The DNA for the CDR3 is TGTGCCAGTAGTCCTCGGGCTAGCGGGAGGAATGAGCAGTTCTTC. The genes are TRBV19 and TRBJ2-1; 11 nucleotides agree with TRBD2. Losses at the gene ends were 5 bases for V and 7 bases for J; bases not matched to a gene: 7. From germline, CDR1 is LNHDA and CDR2 SQIVND (reference sequence). This CDR3 comprises 15 residues.

The genes are TRBV19 and TRBJ1-3; no clear D gene. Per the germline V gene, CDR1 is LNHDA and CDR2 is SQIVND (reference sequence). The CDR3 is 17 residues long. V gave up 5 bases and J gave up 0 bases, with 17 bases separating them. The CDR3 region has the DNA TGTGCCAGTAGTGAGGAGGCACACCCGAGCTCTGGAAACACCATATATTTT. Protein: CASSEEAHPSSGNTIYF.

CDR3 bases: TGCGCCAGCAGCTGGACTAGCGGCAGCACAGATACGCAGTATTTT. Its protein product is CASSWTSGSTDTQYF. The chain carries TRBV5-1 and TRBJ2-3, with 10 bases aligning to TRBD2. The germline V gene has CDR1 SGHRS and CDR2 YFSETQ. V was clipped by 3 bases and J by 0 bases; unmatched bases: 1. This CDR3 is 15 amino acids long.

The chain recombines TRBV19 with TRBJ1-2, with 9 bases aligning to TRBD1. Germline V lookup: CDR1 LNHDA, CDR2 SQIVND (reference sequence). The CDR3 sequence is 14 residues long. V shed 7 bases and J 10 bases; nucleotides not matched to a gene: 13. The CDR3 loop is CASTVTGTGPPYTF. DNA for the CDR3: TGTGCCAGTACAGTAACCGGGACAGGGCCGCCCTACACCTTC.

The chain is built from TRBV7-2 and TRBJ2-7; the D gene is possibly TRBD2 (5 bases). Germline V gene data show CDR1 as SGHTA and CDR2 as FQGNSA. Deletions cut 4 bases from V and 1 base from J, with 14 bases between. This CDR3 is 15 amino acids long. This CDR3 is CASSWTLGRSYEQYF. CDR3 bases: TGTGCCAGCAGCTGGACTCTAGGCCGGTCCTACGAGCAGTACTTC.

This clone was recorded a few times. The gene calls are TRBV5-5 and TRBJ1-6; the match to TRBD1 covers 11 bases. CDR1 is SGHKS, CDR2 YYEKEE, per germline (reference sequence). V was pared by 4 bases and J by 7 bases, with 1 base of the junction left unmatched. The CDR3 length is 14 residues. CDR3 region: CASSGDRGNSPLHF. The CDR3 nucleotides read TGTGCCAGCAGCGGGGACAGGGGGAATTCACCCCTCCACTTT.

J is TRBJ1-5 and V is TRBV4-1; maybe TRBD1 (6 bases). V gave up 6 bases and J gave up 3 bases, with 12 bases separating them. The germline V gene has CDR1 MGHRA and CDR2 YSYEKL. The CDR3 loop spans 14 amino acids. The DNA for the CDR3 is TGCGCCAGCAGGGCACAGGGTACCAATCAGCCCCAGCATTTT. Translating it yields CASRAQGTNQPQHF.